This entry lists 16 T cell receptor beta chains sequenced from one sample in a study of vaccination and CD4 T cells after COVID-19. The assay that was used to sequence DNA from cultured CD4+ T cells was the Oncomine TCR Beta short-read assay. TCRdb re-derived calls from the PCR reads in MiXCR, one entry per CDR3 protein. The table shows some 16,000 distinct CDR3 sequences, with roughly four fifths occurring only once. Treatment meaning: roughly 10-day PBMC culture with coronavirus spike peptide pools or control peptides (ViraFEST assay). The antigens these receptors bind are not known. Specimen: CD4+ T cells from blood, cultured in vitro, collected after SARS-CoV-2 vaccination. These receptors were taken from a human donor who received a COVID-19 vaccine.

This clonotype was seen more than once but under ten times. CDR3 nucleotides: TGCAGTGCTAGAGGATCCGGGACCCAAGAGACCCAGTACTTC. Amino acid sequence: CSARGSGTQETQYF. This chain connects TRBV20-1 to TRBJ2-5; TRBD1 or TRBD2 may be the D gene (5 bases each). Germline CDR1 is DFQATT and CDR2 is SNEGSKA (reference sequence). V lost 1 base to trimming and J lost 1 base, with 10 bases between them. This CDR3 is built from 14 residues.

This clonotype appeared a few times. The rearrangement joins TRBV20-1 to TRBJ1-2; no clear D. The V gene lost 2 bases and the J gene lost 0 bases, with 10 bases spanning the gap. CDR1 is DFQATT, CDR2 SNEGSKA, per germline (reference sequence). The CDR3 covers 14 residues. In DNA form, the CDR3 reads TGCAGTGCTAGACTCAAAACTTCTAACTATGGCTACACCTTC. Protein: CSARLKTSNYGYTF.

The V and J genes are TRBV30 and TRBJ2-6, with TRBD1 matching over 11 bases. V lost 4 bases and J lost 1; bases outside the gene matches: 6. The germline V gene has CDR1 GTSNPN and CDR2 SVGIG (reference sequence). The CDR3 is 17 residues long. This CDR3 reads CAWNPGTGGSGANVLTF. In nucleotides, the CDR3 is TGTGCCTGGAATCCCGGGACAGGGGGTTCTGGGGCCAACGTCCTGACTTTC. The whole variable domain, remainder taken from reference TRBV30 and TRBJ2-6, is SQTIHQWPATLVQPVGSPLSLECTVEGTSNPNLYWYRQAAGRGLQLLFYSVGIGQISSEVPQNLSASRPQDRQFILSSKKLLLSDSGFYLCAWNPGTGGSGANVLTFGAGSRLTVL.

The rearrangement uses TRBV11-1 and TRBJ1-1, with D possibly being TRBD1 (5 bases). V lost 5 bases and J lost 6, with 16 bases in between. The CDR3 runs to 14 residues. Germline V CDR1 and CDR2: SGHAT, FQDESV (reference sequence). The CDR3, as DNA: TGTGCCAGCAGCCCGACAGCCGTACCTGCTGAAGCTTTCTTT. This sequence encodes CASSPTAVPAEAFF.

V usage is TRBV7-9 and J usage is TRBJ2-1; 10 bases fit TRBD2. V dropped 4 bases and J dropped 8; count of bases not matched to a gene: 11. Germline V gene sequence: CDR1 SEHNR, CDR2 FQNEAQ (reference sequence). This CDR3 has 16 amino acids. The CDR3 loop reads CASSSLGTSVFDEQFF. CDR3 bases: TGTGCCAGCAGCTCCCTCGGGACTAGCGTTTTCGATGAGCAGTTCTTC.

CDR3 sequence reads: CASSGQVTYEQYF. The DNA of the CDR3 is TGTGCCAGCAGTGGGCAGGTGACCTACGAGCAGTACTTC. The chain has TRBV2 and TRBJ2-7, with no clear D. Germline-derived CDR1 and CDR2 are SNHLY and FYNNEI. The CDR3 is made up of 13 amino acids. The germline V and J ends were trimmed by 4 bases and 2 bases, with 9 bases remaining between them.

The V gene is TRBV19, the J gene TRBJ1-6; 8 bases are shared with TRBD1. The CDR3 is 15 residues long. Unmatched junction bases numbered 8, after V lost 7 bases and J lost 6 bases. CDR1 and CDR2 from the germline V gene are LNHDA and SQIVND (reference sequence). The CDR3 reads CASTTQGAANSPLHF. Written as DNA, the CDR3 is TGTGCCAGTACCACTCAGGGGGCCGCTAATTCACCCCTCCACTTT.

V and J are TRBV19 and TRBJ2-3; D remains unclear. The CDR3 has 12 residues. The V end was cut by 5 bases, the J end by 2 bases, with 5 bases between. Germline V gene data show CDR1 as LNHDA and CDR2 as SQIVND (reference sequence). The chain's CDR3 is CASSLPTDTQYF. CDR3 DNA: TGTGCCAGTAGTCTACCCACAGATACGCAGTATTTT.

The rearrangement uses TRBV19 and TRBJ2-3; possible D gene TRBD1, 6 bases. Trimming left V 7 bases short and J 5 bases short, with 19 bases between. The CDR3 covers 15 residues. Germline loops: CDR1 LNHDA, CDR2 SQIVND (reference sequence). DNA for the CDR3: TGTGCCAGTACTCCCGCCAATATCAGGGGAGATACGCAGTATTTT. Its protein is CASTPANIRGDTQYF. Combining the CDR3 with reference TRBV19 and TRBJ2-3 gives the whole variable domain DGGITQSPKYLFRKEGQNVTLSCEQNLNHDAMYWYRQDPGQGLRLIYYSQIVNDFQKGDIAEGYSVSREKKESFPLTVTSAQKNPTAFYLCASTPANIRGDTQYFGPGTRLTVL.

The V and J genes are TRBV2 and TRBJ1-1; D possibly corresponds to TRBD1 (5 bases). This CDR3 is built from 13 residues. Trimming took 5 bases from V and 1 from J, leaving 8 bases between them. Looked up from germline, CDR1 is SNHLY and CDR2 is FYNNEI. The CDR3 nucleotides are TGTGCCAGCAGTATCAGGGAGAACACTGAAGCTTTCTTT. It is translated as CASSIRENTEAFF.

The V call is TRBV19, the J call TRBJ1-2, with D possibly matching TRBD1 (6 bases). The germline gives CDR1 LNHDA, CDR2 SQIVND (reference sequence). This CDR3 is built from 16 residues. Deletions cut 6 bases from V and 3 bases from J, with 20 bases between. The CDR3 is CASRNPTGRNYYGYTF. CDR3 DNA: TGTGCCAGTAGAAACCCGACAGGACGGAATTACTATGGCTACACCTTC.

The CDR3 region has the DNA TGTGCCAGCAGTGAAGTCGACCCTGGCGGTGGCTACACCTTC. Protein: CASSEVDPGGGYTF. The rearrangement joins TRBV6-1 to TRBJ1-2, with no clear D. Germline V gene lookup returns CDR1 MNHNS and CDR2 SASEGT. V lost 1 base and J 7 bases, leaving 13 bases between the germline ends. The CDR3 is 14 residues long.

J is TRBJ2-3 and V is TRBV5-1; TRBD1 matches 9 bases. The V segment lost 2 bases and the J segment 4 bases; nucleotides outside the gene matches: 5. The CDR3 sequence is 15 residues long. Germline CDR1 is SGHRS and CDR2 is YFSETQ. The CDR3 sequence is CASSFFGTGPDTQYF. As DNA, the CDR3 is TGCGCCAGCAGCTTTTTCGGGACAGGGCCAGATACGCAGTATTTT.

This chain uses TRBV19 with TRBJ1-6; the match to TRBD1 covers 12 bases. Germline V gene lookup returns CDR1 LNHDA and CDR2 SQIVND (reference sequence). Unmatched junction bases numbered 3, after V lost 5 bases and J lost 4 bases. CDR3 length equals 16 residues. CDR3 protein: CASSGTGGEYNSPLHF. The CDR3 DNA is TGTGCCAGTAGTGGGACAGGGGGCGAGTATAATTCACCCCTCCACTTT.

CDR3 DNA sequence: TGTGCCAGCAGCTTATGGGGGGGCTTTCATCAGCCCCAGCATTTT. Amino acids: CASSLWGGFHQPQHF. This chain links TRBV7-2 with TRBJ1-5; D is possibly TRBD1 (6 bases). Trimming left V 2 bases short and J 5 bases short, with 13 bases between. The germline gives CDR1 SGHTA, CDR2 FQGNSA. The CDR3 is made up of 15 amino acids.

The rearrangement links TRBV20-1 to TRBJ2-5; D is unclear. The ends were cut back, 0 bases at V and 1 base at J, with 12 bases in the middle. Germline V gene data show CDR1 as DFQATT and CDR2 as SNEGSKA (reference sequence). The CDR3 is 15 amino acids. DNA for the CDR3: TGCAGTGCTAGAGAGGGTAGCTCTTTCCAAGAGACCCAGTACTTC. Amino acid sequence: CSAREGSSFQETQYF.